The 20 T cell receptor beta chains listed next were all sequenced from one sample in a study of T cell clonality in common variable immunodeficiency. Sequenced by immunoSEQ multiplex PCR; TCRdb stores in-frame clones only, minus some. This sample carries around 50,000 clones, none of them present only once. Sequencing was carried out using peripheral blood mononuclear cells. All receptors come from a person aged 18 to 75 in good health.

This clone was seen many times. The read ends 3 residues shy of where the CDR3 ends; the end is completed using the germline J gene. The chain has TRBV6-2 or TRBV6-3 and TRBJ2-2, with 8 nucleotides matching TRBD2. The CDR3 is 16 residues long. J gave up 5 bases and V 0 bases, and 5 bases lay outside the gene matches. CDR1 is MNHEY, CDR2 SVGEGT, per germline. CDR3 DNA, as far as it was read: TGTGCCAGCAGTTACTCCGGGACTAGGGGTACCGGGGAG. Amino acid sequence: CASSYSGTRGTGE. The CDR3, in full, reads CASSYSGTRGTGELFF.

This clone was counted a few times. With a far larger clone one base away, a read error is the likely cause. The read ends 3 residues shy of where the CDR3 ends; the end is completed using the germline J gene. This rearrangement joins TRBV7-9 to TRBJ1-2; D remains unclear. V was trimmed by 4 bases and J by 4 bases, leaving 13 bases between them. The CDR3 contains 14 residues. Germline V CDR1 and CDR2: SEHNR, FQNEAQ (reference sequence). The sequenced CDR3 bases are TGTGCCAGCAGCTCTTCGGCGGGAGTCTATGGC. Amino acids: CASSSSAGVYG. The entire CDR3 sequence reads CASSSSAGVYGYTF.

On this clone itself: Read sequence stops 3 residues before the CDR3 end, and the germline J gene provides the missing end. The chain employs TRBV19 and TRBJ2-1; D is unresolved. The CDR3 extends over 13 amino acids. Germline CDR1 is LNHDA and CDR2 is SQIVND (reference sequence). Trimming took 5 bases from V and 4 from J, leaving 9 bases between them. This chain's CDR3 is CASSWLGYNEQFF. The CDR3 DNA, read in part, is TGTGCCAGTAGTTGGCTAGGATACAATGAG.

Ten or more counts support this clone. CDR3 sequence reads: CATSDLSTDTQYF. The CDR3 bases that were read are TGTGCCACCAGTGATTTGTCTACAGATACG. The chain has TRBV24-1 and TRBJ2-3; D is uncertain. The read ends 3 residues early relative to the CDR3; the germline J gene fills the gap. Germline V gene data show CDR1 as KGHDR and CDR2 as SFDVKD. The CDR3 contains 13 residues. Trimming cost V 0 bases and J 3 bases, with 3 bases left between them.

At least ten counts were recorded for this clone. Sequencing ends 3 residues short of the CDR3 end; the germline J gene provides the rest. V gene TRBV4-2 combines with J gene TRBJ2-7; 9 bases are shared with TRBD1. The CDR3 has 15 residues. V was pared by 1 base and J by 4 bases, with 5 bases of the junction left unmatched. Germline V gene lookup returns CDR1 LGHNA and CDR2 YNFKEQ. CDR3 residues: CASSQGTGAVYEQYF. The sequenced CDR3 bases are TGTGCCAGCAGCCAAGGGACAGGGGCAGTTTACGAG.

This clone was found many times. Read coverage stops 3 residues before the CDR3 terminus; the germline J gene supplies the remainder. V gene TRBV20-1 combines with J gene TRBJ1-2; D is undetermined. Germline lookup yields CDR1 DFQATT and CDR2 SNEGSKA (reference sequence). V was shortened by 0 bases and J by 2 bases, with 4 bases between the two germline ends. The CDR3 spans 12 residues. CDR3 bases read: TGCAGTGCTAGAGAAGGGAACTATGGC. It encodes CSAREGNYG. The whole CDR3 protein reads CSAREGNYGYTF.

This clone was seen many times. Read coverage stops 3 residues before the CDR3 terminus; the germline J gene supplies the remainder. V gene TRBV29-1 combines with J gene TRBJ1-1; D call uncertain. CDR3 size: 12 residues. CDR1 is SQVTM and CDR2 is ANQGSEA in the germline V gene. V shed 6 bases and J shed 4 bases, with 12 bases lying between them. The CDR3 bases that were read are TGCAGCGTGCAAGACCCGGGCACTGAA. Protein product: CSVQDPGTE. The CDR3 as a whole reads CSVQDPGTEAFF.

Concerning this clone: Read data end 3 residues before the CDR3 end; the end is taken from the germline J gene. The chain joins TRBV19 to TRBJ2-1, with D possibly being TRBD1 (5 bases). The CDR3 totals 14 residues. Germline V gene sequence: CDR1 LNHDA, CDR2 SQIVND (reference sequence). V lost 3 bases, J lost 0 bases, and 6 bases lay in between. The CDR3 loop is CASSIRGSYNEQFF. The DNA read from the CDR3 is TGTGCCAGTAGTATTAGGGGCTCCTACAATGAG.

This clone was counted ten times or more. The CDR3 bases that were read are TGCAGTGTTATGATGGGGACAATCACCACTGAA. Encoded protein: CSVMMGTITTE. The full CDR3 protein is CSVMMGTITTEAFF. The V call is TRBV20-1, the J call TRBJ1-1, with a tentative D call TRBD1 (6 bases). The read ends 3 residues before the CDR3 terminus; that terminus is restored from the germline J gene. V dropped 7 bases and J dropped 4 bases, with 19 bases sitting between them. Germline-derived CDR1 and CDR2 are DFQATT and SNEGSKA (reference sequence). This CDR3 spans 14 amino acids.

This clone has a count of ten or more. The read ends 3 residues early relative to the CDR3; the germline J gene fills the gap. The chain combines TRBV14 with TRBJ2-1; 9 bases align to TRBD2. CDR1 and CDR2 from the germline V gene are SGHDN and FVKESK. The trim removed 0 bases at V and 7 bases at J, leaving 16 bases unmatched. CDR3 length equals 19 residues. The CDR3 loop is CASSQERGGVAGVLNEQFF. The DNA read from the CDR3 is TGTGCCAGCAGCCAAGAGAGGGGGGGTGTAGCGGGAGTACTTAATGAG.

In its sample, this clone was seen many times. The read finishes 3 residues shy of the CDR3 end, and the germline J gene is used to complete it. This chain links TRBV20-1 with TRBJ2-1, with D possibly being TRBD1 or TRBD2 (7 bases each). The CDR3 consists of 15 residues. V was pared by 7 bases and J by 6 bases, with 22 bases between. Germline loops: CDR1 DFQATT, CDR2 SNEGSKA (reference sequence). The part of the CDR3 DNA that was read is TGCAGTGTACTAGGGGGCGGGAGTTTCACCAATGAG. This encodes CSVLGGGSFTNE. The whole CDR3 protein is CSVLGGGSFTNEQFF.

In its sample, this clone was seen many times. The read gets to within 3 residues of the CDR3 end, and the germline J gene fills in the rest. The chain is built from TRBV28 and TRBJ1-5; 7 bases line up with TRBD1. Germline V gene lookup returns CDR1 MDHEN and CDR2 SYDVKM. The CDR3 spans 14 residues. J lost 5 bases, V lost 6 bases, and 7 bases had no gene match. CDR3 residues: CASRLQGRDQPQHF. The sequenced CDR3 bases are TGTGCCAGCAGATTACAGGGGAGGGATCAGCCC. Looking up the rest from reference TRBV28 and TRBJ1-5 gives the full variable domain: DVKVTQSSRYLVKRTGEKVFLECVQDMDHENMFWYRQDPGLGLRLIYFSYDVKMKEKGDIPEGYSVSREKKERFSLILESASTNQTSMYLCASRLQGRDQPQHFGDGTRLSIL.

This clone showed up many times. The read halts 3 residues ahead of the CDR3 end, with the missing end drawn from the germline J gene. The V and J genes are TRBV5-8 and TRBJ1-2; TRBD1 agrees at 10 bases. Looked up from germline, CDR1 is SGHTS and CDR2 is YDEGEE. V lost 4 bases to trimming and J lost 6 bases; unmatched junction nucleotides: 9. The CDR3 extends over 15 amino acids. The CDR3 DNA, read in part, is TGTGCCAGCAGCCTTACAGGGACAGGGGTTGATGGC. Its protein product is CASSLTGTGVDG. The whole CDR3 protein is CASSLTGTGVDGYTF.

This clone was observed many times. The CDR3 is cut off 3 residues early in the read; its end comes from the germline J gene. V is TRBV5-1 and J is TRBJ1-1, with 10 bases fitting TRBD1. Germline CDR1 is SGHRS and CDR2 is YFSETQ. The V segment lost 2 bases and the J segment 3 bases; nucleotides outside the gene matches: 4. The length of the CDR3 is 15 residues. CDR3 bases read: TGCGCCAGCAGCTTAGACGGACAGGGGGACACTGAA. It encodes CASSLDGQGDTE. The complete CDR3 protein is CASSLDGQGDTEAFF.

This clone was recorded many times. The read terminates 3 residues before the CDR3 end, so the remaining end is supplied by the germline J gene. The chain combines TRBV20-1 with TRBJ1-4; 8 nucleotides align to TRBD1. The CDR3 is 14 residues long. Trimming took 5 bases from V and 6 from J; bases not matched to a gene: 8. CDR1 DFQATT and CDR2 SNEGSKA come from the germline V gene (reference sequence). The DNA read from the CDR3 is TGCAGTGCTCTTTCTCCAGGGGGCGATGAAAAA. Residues: CSALSPGGDEK. In full, the CDR3 reads CSALSPGGDEKLFF.

At least ten counts were recorded for this clone. The sequenced fragment ends 3 residues before the CDR3 boundary, so the rest is inferred from the germline J gene. The V and J genes are TRBV7-9 and TRBJ2-7; 11 positions agree with TRBD2. Germline V gene data show CDR1 as SEHNR and CDR2 as FQNEAQ (reference sequence). The CDR3 is 15 amino acids. The J segment lost 2 bases and the V segment lost 5 bases, leaving 5 bases of the junction unmatched. CDR3 in amino acids: CASSPGTSGTYEQYF. CDR3 DNA, as far as it was read: TGTGCCAGCAGCCCCGGGACTAGCGGCACCTACGAG.

Points on this clone: The read gets to within 3 residues of the CDR3 end, and the germline J gene fills in the rest. The chain is built from TRBV13 and TRBJ1-2, with 7 bases identical to TRBD1. CDR1 and CDR2 from the germline V gene are PRHDT and FYEKMQ (reference sequence). The CDR3 is 17 residues long. CDR3 residues: CASSLRRGQKMSYEYTF. CDR3 DNA, as far as it was read: TGTGCCAGCAGCTTAAGAAGGGGGCAAAAGATGTCCTACGAG.

This clone was counted a few times. With the read ending 3 residues before the CDR3 end, the germline J gene is used to fill in that end. This chain joins TRBV20-1 and TRBJ2-3; 8 bases line up with TRBD2. There are 13 residues in the CDR3. Germline CDR1 reads DFQATT; CDR2 reads SNEGSKA (reference sequence). V dropped 5 bases and J dropped 1; count of bases not matched to a gene: 2. Partial CDR3 DNA: TGCAGTGCTCCGACTAGCGGCACAGATACG. Protein: CSAPTSGTDT. The full CDR3 protein is CSAPTSGTDTQYF.

As to this clone: The read ends 3 residues early relative to the CDR3; the germline J gene fills the gap. The chain couples TRBV30 to TRBJ1-2; no clear D. CDR3 length: 14 amino acids. Per germline, CDR1 GTSNPN and CDR2 SVGIG (reference sequence). Partial CDR3 DNA: TGTGCCTGGAGTGCACGGGTCCTCTCCTACGAC. Protein sequence: CAWSARVLSYD. The full CDR3 sequence reads CAWSARVLSYDYTF.

This clone was observed at least ten times. The read is 3 residues too short to cover the CDR3 end, so that end is filled in from the germline J gene. The rearrangement uses TRBV20-1 and TRBJ2-3; 8 bases fit TRBD2. This CDR3 region has 15 residues. CDR1 and CDR2 from the germline V gene are DFQATT and SNEGSKA (reference sequence). The V gene end was trimmed by 6 bases and the J gene end by 1 base; junction bases not matched to a gene: 9. The covered CDR3 bases are TGCAGTGCGATCCGAGCGGGAGAGGGCACAGATACG. Residues: CSAIRAGEGTDT. From start to end, the CDR3 is CSAIRAGEGTDTQYF.